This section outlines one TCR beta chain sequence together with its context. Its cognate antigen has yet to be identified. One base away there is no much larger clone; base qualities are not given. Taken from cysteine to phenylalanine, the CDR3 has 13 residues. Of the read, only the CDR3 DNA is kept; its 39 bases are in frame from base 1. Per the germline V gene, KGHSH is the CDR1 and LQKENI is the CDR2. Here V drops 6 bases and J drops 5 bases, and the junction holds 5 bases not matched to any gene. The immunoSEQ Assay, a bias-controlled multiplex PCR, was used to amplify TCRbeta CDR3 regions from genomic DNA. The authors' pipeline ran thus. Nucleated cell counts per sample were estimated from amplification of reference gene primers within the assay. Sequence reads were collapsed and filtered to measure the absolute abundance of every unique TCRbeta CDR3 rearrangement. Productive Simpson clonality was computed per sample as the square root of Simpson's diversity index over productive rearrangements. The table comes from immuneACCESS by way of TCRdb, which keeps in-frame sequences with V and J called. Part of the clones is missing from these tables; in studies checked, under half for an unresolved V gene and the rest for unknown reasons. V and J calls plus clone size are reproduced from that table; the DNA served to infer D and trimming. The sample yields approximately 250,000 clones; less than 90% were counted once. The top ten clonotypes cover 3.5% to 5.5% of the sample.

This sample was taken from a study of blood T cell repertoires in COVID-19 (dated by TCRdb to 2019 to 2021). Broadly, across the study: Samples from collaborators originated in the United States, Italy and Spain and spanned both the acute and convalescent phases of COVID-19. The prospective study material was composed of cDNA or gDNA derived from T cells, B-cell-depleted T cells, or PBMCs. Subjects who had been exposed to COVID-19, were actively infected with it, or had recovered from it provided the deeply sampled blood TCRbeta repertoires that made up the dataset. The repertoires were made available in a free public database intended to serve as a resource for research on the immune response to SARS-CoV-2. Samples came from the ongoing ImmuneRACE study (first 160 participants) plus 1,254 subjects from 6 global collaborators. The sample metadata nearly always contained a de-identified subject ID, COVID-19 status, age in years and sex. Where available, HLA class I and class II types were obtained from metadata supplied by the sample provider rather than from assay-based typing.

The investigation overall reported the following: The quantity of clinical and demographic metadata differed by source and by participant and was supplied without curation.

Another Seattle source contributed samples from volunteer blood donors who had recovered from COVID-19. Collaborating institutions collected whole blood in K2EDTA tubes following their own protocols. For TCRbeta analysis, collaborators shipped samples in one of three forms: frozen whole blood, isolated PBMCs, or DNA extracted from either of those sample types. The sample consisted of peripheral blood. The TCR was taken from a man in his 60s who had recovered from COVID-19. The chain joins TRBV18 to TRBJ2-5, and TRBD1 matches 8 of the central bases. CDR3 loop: CASSQGAAETQYF. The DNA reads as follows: TGTGCCAGCTCCCAGGGGGCGGCTGAGACCCAGTACTTC.